This TCR beta chain is from a study of CD8+CD57+ T cells in acquired aplastic anemia. The template used for profiling TCR beta VDJ and CDR3 was genomic DNA. Via MiXCR, TCRdb re-called the reads, giving one row per CDR3 protein. Of 150,000 to 200,000 distinct CDR3 sequences in the sample, less than 60% were seen once. Findings of the study overall: About 30 was the count of CD8+ CDR3 sequences that patients shared with controls.

The patients chosen for sequencing had shown expansion of CD8+CD57+ cells (detected by flow cytometry). Patients were therapy-naive when their blood was sampled. Trimming removed 4 bases from V and 0 bases from J, with 7 bases in between. The CDR3 length is 12 residues. Germline V gene lookup returns CDR1 DFQATT and CDR2 SNEGSKA (reference sequence). Turning to this clonotype: The antigen is undetermined.

The receptor was derived from a human donor with aplastic anemia. Sequencing used sorted CD4+, CD8+, or CD8+CD57+ T cells (not recorded which) from PBMCs. The gene calls are TRBV20-1 and TRBJ2-7; the D call may be TRBD1 or TRBD2 (5 bases each). CDR3 nucleotides: TGCAGTGCTACAGGGAGCTCCTACGAGCAGTACTTC. It encodes CSATGSSYEQYF.